The present entry profiles one T cell receptor beta chain with its context. Which antigen it targets is not known. No clone much larger than this one lies a single base away; base qualities are absent. This record belongs to a study of T cells after yellow fever vaccination (dated by TCRdb to between 2018 and 2020). A note on the overall study: Libraries from fractions with low cell numbers were prepared with the SMART-Seq v4 Ultra Low Input RNA kit. To track T-cell clones before and after primary and booster YFV17D yellow fever vaccination, bulk TCR alpha and beta repertoires were sequenced longitudinally. Two healthy male donors, one aged 18 to 30 and one aged 30 to 40 years, made up the cohort. Blood samples were taken at several timepoints before and after primary and secondary immunization, and bulk PBMC replicates and cell subsets were isolated. The paper as a whole reports these results and caveats: The secondary T-cell response was found to be weaker but faster than the primary response, with a peak reached on day 5 rather than on day 15. After the booster, most clones that had expanded after primary vaccination were detected again (around 95% of CD4 and 88% of CD8), suggesting broad maintenance of memory. Only a couple of donors were included in the study, so the extent to which the findings can be generalized is limited. A small fraction of clonotypes appeared in both the CD4 and CD8 compartments, likely as a result of convergent recombination. Because abundant contaminating clonotypes from the bulk population could be contained in FACS-sorted repertoires, computational filtering was required.

Reading the germline V gene gives CDR1 SGHTA and CDR2 FQGNSA. The CDR3, cysteine through phenylalanine, is 13 amino acids long. The only DNA kept is the CDR3, 39 bases in frame from the first base. V is pruned by 8 bases and J by 8 bases, leaving 9 bases of the junction without a gene match. The label giving this sample's treatment or condition can be read as: live attenuated yellow fever vaccine strain. At each blood-draw timepoint, two biological replicates of bulk PBMCs were obtained. PBMCs were isolated from peripheral blood using a standard Ficoll-Paque protocol. RNA was extracted with TriZol from bulk PBMCs, CD4 and CD8 fractions, and dextramer-positive and dextramer-negative fractions. TCR cDNA was made using 5'RACE template switching, a step that added a universal primer site and unique molecular identifiers. Priming of cDNA synthesis was performed from both the TCR alpha and TCR beta constant segments. Two PCR steps were used to amplify libraries, with sample barcodes and sequencing adapters being added in the second step. Sequencing of libraries was done on Illumina HiSeq 2500 (2x100 bp) or NovaSeq (2x150 bp). In the paper's pipeline: Demultiplexing of reads and collapsing into UMI consensus sequences were performed with MIGEC, and V(D)J alignment was carried out with MiXCR. Vaccine-responding clonotypes were defined with edgeR using replicate PBMC samples, requiring FDR below 0.01 and a log2 fold change above 5 up to day 15. Each bulk clonotype received a CD4 or CD8 identity based on whether the sequenced CD4 or CD8 repertoire contained that clonotype at higher abundance. Using fastp trimming at Q25 and MiXCR clonotype assembly, TCRdb reanalyzed the public sequencing data and kept in-frame beta chains. Entries are consolidated by CDR3 protein sequence, retaining the most common genes and DNA. What appears here as the V and J calls and clone size reflects TCRdb's work, not the paper's. A total of roughly 500,000 distinct CDR3 sequences appear in this sample, roughly 19% of them only once. The top ten hold over 11% of the sample.

This material consisted of PBMCs, taken 15 days after the yellow fever booster vaccination. The sequence links TRBV7-2 to TRBJ2-1, with 7 central nucleotides matching TRBD1. This TCR derives from a man younger than 45 who received the YFV17D yellow fever vaccine. The DNA reads TGTGCCAGCGCCCGTGACAGGGTCGATGAGCAGTTCTTC. Translated, it gives CASARDRVDEQFF.